This is a list of T cell receptor beta chains from one sample in a study of blood T cell repertoires in COVID-19. Clones were sequenced by immunoSEQ multiplex PCR, and TCRdb holds only the in-frame ones, with some missing. The table lists roughly 250,000 clones, about 90% of them singletons. Sequences were obtained from PBMCs or T cells enriched from blood (not recorded which). Receptors originate from a woman aged 40 to 50 who had been exposed to COVID-19. Each CDR3 is given with its conserved first and last residue. The order of the fields is D gene, V gene, J gene, clone size, CDR3 DNA, CDR3 protein. D genes are given only for firm matches. Clone size is shown for a subset of rows, as once, few, many or a class of expanded clone.

d_call: TRBD2; v_call: TRBV18; j_call: TRBJ2-2; clone_size: once; cdr3_nt: TGTGCCAGCTCATTGGGACTAGGAGGCACCGGGGAGCTGTTTTTT; cdr3_aa: CASSLGLGGTGELFF
d_call: .; v_call: TRBV5-1; j_call: TRBJ2-3; clone_size: .; cdr3_nt: TGTGCCAGCAGCTTATCTGTGACCGGTGGACTGATCACAGATACGCAGTATTTT; cdr3_aa: CASSLSVTGGLITDTQYF
d_call: TRBD2; v_call: TRBV7-2; j_call: TRBJ2-1; clone_size: .; cdr3_nt: TGTGCCAGCAGTTCGATGGGACTAGCGGGGGGGAGCTCCTACAATGAGCAGTTCTTC; cdr3_aa: CASSSMGLAGGSSYNEQFF
d_call: .; v_call: TRBV9; j_call: TRBJ2-3; clone_size: .; cdr3_nt: TGTGCCGAAATGCTTCGCCGCCAGAAAGCAGACACTAGCACAGATACGCAGTATTTT; cdr3_aa: CAEMLRRQKADTSTDTQYF
d_call: TRBD1; v_call: TRBV15; j_call: TRBJ1-5; clone_size: .; cdr3_nt: TGTGCCACCAGAGTTGGACAGGGAAGCAATCAGCCCCAGCATTTT; cdr3_aa: CATRVGQGSNQPQHF
d_call: .; v_call: TRBV11-2; j_call: TRBJ1-2; clone_size: .; cdr3_nt: TGTGCCAGCAGCTCCCGACAGACCCTTAACTATGGCTACACCTTC; cdr3_aa: CASSSRQTLNYGYTF
d_call: TRBD1; v_call: TRBV14; j_call: TRBJ1-3; clone_size: .; cdr3_nt: TGTGCCAGCAGCCAAGGACAGGGGGCTGGAAACACCATATATTTT; cdr3_aa: CASSQGQGAGNTIYF
d_call: .; v_call: TRBV28; j_call: TRBJ1-4; clone_size: .; cdr3_nt: TGTGCCAGCAGTACCCCCGGGGAGCCTAATGAAAAACTGTTTTTT; cdr3_aa: CASSTPGEPNEKLFF
d_call: .; v_call: TRBV28; j_call: TRBJ1-2; clone_size: .; cdr3_nt: TGTGCCAGCAGTCGGTCCCCGACAGGCTATGGCTACACCTTC; cdr3_aa: CASSRSPTGYGYTF
d_call: .; v_call: TRBV2; j_call: TRBJ1-4; clone_size: once; cdr3_nt: TGTGCCAGCTTAGGGGTTGACGAAAAACTGTTTTTT; cdr3_aa: CASLGVDEKLFF
d_call: .; v_call: TRBV4-3; j_call: TRBJ2-2; clone_size: .; cdr3_nt: TGCGCCAGCAGCCAAGATCTCAAAGACAGGGAGCTGTTTTTT; cdr3_aa: CASSQDLKDRELFF
d_call: TRBD1; v_call: TRBV5-1; j_call: TRBJ1-6; clone_size: .; cdr3_nt: TGCGCCAGCAGCTTGGCCGACAGGGATAGATCACCCCTCCACTTT; cdr3_aa: CASSLADRDRSPLHF
d_call: TRBD1; v_call: TRBV10-2; j_call: TRBJ2-2; clone_size: .; cdr3_nt: TGCGCCAGCAGCAGGGGGCAAAACGGGGAGCTGTTTTTT; cdr3_aa: CASSRGQNGELFF
d_call: TRBD2; v_call: TRBV2; j_call: TRBJ2-1; clone_size: .; cdr3_nt: TGTGCCAGCAGGGGGGATTTAGGCGGGAGGGCCAATGAGCAGTTCTTC; cdr3_aa: CASRGDLGGRANEQFF
d_call: TRBD1; v_call: TRBV28; j_call: TRBJ1-1; clone_size: .; cdr3_nt: TGTGCCAGCAGTGATCACAGGGGGGGATACACTGAAGCTTTCTTT; cdr3_aa: CASSDHRGGYTEAFF
d_call: TRBD1; v_call: TRBV29-1; j_call: TRBJ1-2; clone_size: .; cdr3_nt: TGCAGCGTTGGAGAGGACAGGGTACACACCTTC; cdr3_aa: CSVGEDRVHTF
d_call: .; v_call: TRBV7-2; j_call: TRBJ1-1; clone_size: .; cdr3_nt: TGTGCCAGCAGCTTATTGGGGCTCACTGAAGCTTTCTTT; cdr3_aa: CASSLLGLTEAFF
d_call: .; v_call: TRBV4-3; j_call: TRBJ2-2; clone_size: .; cdr3_nt: TGCGCCAGCAGCCCACAGGGTCAACTGAACTCGAACACCGGGGAGCTGTTTTTT; cdr3_aa: CASSPQGQLNSNTGELFF
d_call: .; v_call: TRBV7-2; j_call: TRBJ1-6; clone_size: once; cdr3_nt: TGTGCCAGCAGCTTAGACAGCGGGTCACCCCTCCACTTT; cdr3_aa: CASSLDSGSPLHF
d_call: TRBD2; v_call: TRBV19; j_call: TRBJ2-3; clone_size: .; cdr3_nt: TGTGCCAGTAGTATTAGGTCGCGGGAAGCGGGAGTGGGAGATACGCAGTATTTT; cdr3_aa: CASSIRSREAGVGDTQYF
d_call: TRBD1; v_call: TRBV14; j_call: TRBJ1-6; clone_size: few; cdr3_nt: TGTGCCAGCAGCCTCTTTGGACAGGTTACTAATTCACCCCTCCACTTT; cdr3_aa: CASSLFGQVTNSPLHF
d_call: TRBD2; v_call: TRBV2; j_call: TRBJ2-1; clone_size: .; cdr3_nt: TGTGCCAGCAGTGGCCTAGCGGGGGGGTGGCAGTTCTTC; cdr3_aa: CASSGLAGGWQFF
d_call: .; v_call: TRBV9; j_call: TRBJ2-2; clone_size: .; cdr3_nt: TGTGCCAGCAGCGCCGAGGGGGGGTACACCGGGGAGCTGTTTTTT; cdr3_aa: CASSAEGGYTGELFF
d_call: TRBD2; v_call: TRBV29-1; j_call: TRBJ2-7; clone_size: .; cdr3_nt: TGCAGCGTGCAAGCGGGGGGAACCTACGAGCAGTACTTC; cdr3_aa: CSVQAGGTYEQYF
d_call: .; v_call: TRBV5-1; j_call: TRBJ1-1; clone_size: once; cdr3_nt: TGTGCCAGCAGCTTGGGAGATTTCTCAATTGAAGCTTTCTTT; cdr3_aa: CASSLGDFSIEAFF
d_call: .; v_call: TRBV15; j_call: TRBJ2-7; clone_size: .; cdr3_nt: TGTGCCACCAGCAGAGCGGGGGGCCTAATGTACGAGCAGTACTTC; cdr3_aa: CATSRAGGLMYEQYF
d_call: TRBD1; v_call: TRBV6-5; j_call: TRBJ1-4; clone_size: .; cdr3_nt: TGTGCCAGCAGTTACTCGGGACAGACAAATGAAAAACTGTTTTTT; cdr3_aa: CASSYSGQTNEKLFF
d_call: TRBD1; v_call: TRBV4-1; j_call: TRBJ1-5; clone_size: .; cdr3_nt: TGCGCCAGCAGCCCTACCTGGGGACAGGGGCTCAATCAGCCCCAGCATTTT; cdr3_aa: CASSPTWGQGLNQPQHF
d_call: .; v_call: TRBV5-1; j_call: TRBJ2-4; clone_size: .; cdr3_nt: TGTGCCAGCAGCTCAGGGATAAACATTCAGTACTTC; cdr3_aa: CASSSGINIQYF
d_call: TRBD2; v_call: TRBV3-1/TRBV3-2; j_call: TRBJ2-3; clone_size: .; cdr3_nt: TGTGCCAGCAGCCCCTTCCTAGCGGGAGCCGCAGATACGCAGTATTTT; cdr3_aa: CASSPFLAGAADTQYF
d_call: .; v_call: TRBV28; j_call: TRBJ1-2; clone_size: .; cdr3_nt: TGTGCCAGCAGTTTAGTGGTAACGAGTCGGGGCTACACCTTC; cdr3_aa: CASSLVVTSRGYTF
d_call: .; v_call: TRBV12-3/TRBV12-4; j_call: TRBJ1-2; clone_size: .; cdr3_nt: TGTGCCAGCACCTCACGCTTGGGGGGTGGCTACACCTTC; cdr3_aa: CASTSRLGGGYTF
d_call: TRBD2; v_call: TRBV7-3; j_call: TRBJ2-1; clone_size: .; cdr3_nt: TGTGCCAGCAGCCCAGCGGGATCGACCTACAATGAGCAGTTCTTC; cdr3_aa: CASSPAGSTYNEQFF
d_call: TRBD1; v_call: TRBV5-8; j_call: TRBJ1-5; clone_size: .; cdr3_nt: TGTGCCAGCAGCTTGGACAGGGGTGGGGGCAATCAGCCCCAGCATTTT; cdr3_aa: CASSLDRGGGNQPQHF
d_call: .; v_call: TRBV3-1/TRBV3-2; j_call: TRBJ1-1; clone_size: .; cdr3_nt: TGTGCCAGCAGCTTTGACAGGAGAAACACTGAAGCTTTCTTT; cdr3_aa: CASSFDRRNTEAFF
d_call: TRBD2; v_call: TRBV27; j_call: TRBJ2-2; clone_size: few; cdr3_nt: TGTGCCAGCAGGCAAACTAGCGGGAGTGGGAGCGGGGAGCTGTTTTTT; cdr3_aa: CASRQTSGSGSGELFF
d_call: TRBD2; v_call: TRBV9; j_call: TRBJ2-1; clone_size: .; cdr3_nt: TGTGCCAGCACCCCGACTAGCGGGAAGTATGAGCAGTTCTTC; cdr3_aa: CASTPTSGKYEQFF
d_call: TRBD1; v_call: TRBV7-3; j_call: TRBJ1-1; clone_size: .; cdr3_nt: TGTGCCAGCAGCCGACAGGGGAACACTGAAGCTTTCTTT; cdr3_aa: CASSRQGNTEAFF
d_call: .; v_call: TRBV6-5; j_call: TRBJ1-6; clone_size: once; cdr3_nt: TGTGCCAGCAGTTACGAGTTCAATTCACCCCTCCACTTT; cdr3_aa: CASSYEFNSPLHF
d_call: .; v_call: TRBV19; j_call: TRBJ1-3; clone_size: .; cdr3_nt: TGTGCCAGTAGTGCCGACAGGCCCTCTGGAAACACCATATATTTT; cdr3_aa: CASSADRPSGNTIYF
d_call: .; v_call: TRBV5-4; j_call: TRBJ2-1; clone_size: .; cdr3_nt: TGTGCCAGCAGCCGTGGGGGGAAATCGGGCGATGAGCAGTTCTTC; cdr3_aa: CASSRGGKSGDEQFF
d_call: TRBD1; v_call: TRBV7-9; j_call: TRBJ1-2; clone_size: .; cdr3_nt: TGTGCCAGCAGCTTGACACGGACAGGGGACTATGGCTACACCTTC; cdr3_aa: CASSLTRTGDYGYTF
d_call: .; v_call: TRBV20-1; j_call: TRBJ2-7; clone_size: .; cdr3_nt: TGCAGTGCTAGTGAAAGGGGGGGCTACGAGCAGTACTTC; cdr3_aa: CSASERGGYEQYF
d_call: TRBD2; v_call: TRBV5-1; j_call: TRBJ2-7; clone_size: .; cdr3_nt: TGCGCCAGCAGTTACCAGGCAACTAGCGGGGGGAACTACGAGCAGTACTTC; cdr3_aa: CASSYQATSGGNYEQYF
d_call: .; v_call: TRBV7-3; j_call: TRBJ2-1; clone_size: .; cdr3_nt: TGTGCCAGCAGCTCAGACGAAGACAGTGAGCAGTTCTTC; cdr3_aa: CASSSDEDSEQFF
d_call: TRBD1; v_call: TRBV30; j_call: TRBJ2-3; clone_size: .; cdr3_nt: TGTGCCTGGAGTGTACTAAGGGGGCTCACAGATACGCAGTATTTT; cdr3_aa: CAWSVLRGLTDTQYF
d_call: .; v_call: TRBV6-2/TRBV6-3; j_call: TRBJ2-3; clone_size: .; cdr3_nt: TGTGCCAGCAGTTTGGCCGATACGCAGTATTTT; cdr3_aa: CASSLADTQYF
d_call: .; v_call: TRBV9; j_call: TRBJ2-7; clone_size: .; cdr3_nt: TGTGCCAGCAGCGTAGGAGGTCCGGACGAGCAGTACTTC; cdr3_aa: CASSVGGPDEQYF
d_call: .; v_call: TRBV6-5; j_call: TRBJ2-2; clone_size: .; cdr3_nt: TGTGCCAGCAGGCAGGGGGGACAGAACACCGGGGAGCTGTTTTTT; cdr3_aa: CASRQGGQNTGELFF
d_call: .; v_call: TRBV24-1; j_call: TRBJ2-7; clone_size: once; cdr3_nt: TGTGCCACCAGTGGTGCCAGGACCTACGAGCAGTACTTC; cdr3_aa: CATSGARTYEQYF
d_call: .; v_call: TRBV6-2/TRBV6-3; j_call: TRBJ2-3; clone_size: once; cdr3_nt: TGTGCCAGCAGTAGCGCTGCAGATACGCAGTATTTT; cdr3_aa: CASSSAADTQYF
d_call: TRBD1; v_call: TRBV6-2/TRBV6-3; j_call: TRBJ2-7; clone_size: .; cdr3_nt: TGTGCCAGCAGTTACCGGACAGGGGGACCCTACGAGCAGTACTTC; cdr3_aa: CASSYRTGGPYEQYF
d_call: TRBD1; v_call: TRBV30; j_call: TRBJ2-4; clone_size: .; cdr3_nt: TGTGCCTGGAGTGTAGGGACAGTAGCCAAAAACATTCAGTACTTC; cdr3_aa: CAWSVGTVAKNIQYF
d_call: .; v_call: TRBV25-1; j_call: TRBJ2-5; clone_size: once; cdr3_nt: TGTGCCAGCAGTGAAGAGCGGCCGGAGACCCAGTACTTC; cdr3_aa: CASSEERPETQYF
d_call: TRBD1; v_call: TRBV28; j_call: TRBJ1-5; clone_size: .; cdr3_nt: TGTGCCAGCCGCGGGACAGTCTCTATCAATCAGCCCCAGCATTTT; cdr3_aa: CASRGTVSINQPQHF
d_call: .; v_call: TRBV7-2; j_call: TRBJ1-5; clone_size: .; cdr3_nt: TGTGCCAGCAGCTTATACAATCAGCCCCAGCATTTT; cdr3_aa: CASSLYNQPQHF
d_call: .; v_call: TRBV7-2; j_call: TRBJ1-4; clone_size: .; cdr3_nt: TGTGCCAGCAGCCCCCGAAGACAGGTTAATGAAAAACTGTTTTTT; cdr3_aa: CASSPRRQVNEKLFF
d_call: TRBD1; v_call: TRBV5-3; j_call: TRBJ1-2; clone_size: .; cdr3_nt: TGTGCCAGAAGCACCCGACAGGGGGACCCTTATGGCTACACCTTC; cdr3_aa: CARSTRQGDPYGYTF
d_call: TRBD1; v_call: TRBV4-1; j_call: TRBJ1-6; clone_size: .; cdr3_nt: TGCGCCAGCAGCCAAGTCGGGACAGGGGGTTCACCCCTCCACTTT; cdr3_aa: CASSQVGTGGSPLHF